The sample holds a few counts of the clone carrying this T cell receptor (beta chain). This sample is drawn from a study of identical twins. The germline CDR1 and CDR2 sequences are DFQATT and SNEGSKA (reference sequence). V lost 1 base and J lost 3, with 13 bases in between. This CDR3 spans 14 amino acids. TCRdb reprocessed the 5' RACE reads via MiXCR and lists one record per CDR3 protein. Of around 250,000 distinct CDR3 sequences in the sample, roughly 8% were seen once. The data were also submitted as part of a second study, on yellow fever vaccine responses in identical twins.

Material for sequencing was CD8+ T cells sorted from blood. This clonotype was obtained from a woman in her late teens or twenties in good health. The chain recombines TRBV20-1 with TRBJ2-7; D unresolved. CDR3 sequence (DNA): TGCAGTGCTAGAGTCCCCCAGGCGAGCTACGAGCAGTACTTC. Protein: CSARVPQASYEQYF.